These T cell receptor beta chains were read from a single sample in a study of CD8 T cells in Susac syndrome. TCRdb analysed the immunoSEQ multiplex PCR reads with MiXCR anew, one entry per CDR3 protein. The sample records approximately 220,000 distinct CDR3 sequences, about 95% being singletons. The sequenced material came from CD4+ T cells from PBMCs. The receptor set was obtained from a human donor with multiple sclerosis. The conserved cysteine and the conserved F or W are not part of the CDR3 here. Each record gives: J gene, V gene, CDR3 protein.

J: TRBJ2-4; V: TRBV11-1; CDR3: ASRQQATDQY
J: TRBJ1-6; V: TRBV4-2; CDR3: ASSQPNSPRSLH
J: TRBJ2-3; V: TRBV30; CDR3: AWELAASTDTQY
J: TRBJ2-1; V: TRBV9; CDR3: ASSVVGALEQF
J: TRBJ2-3; V: TRBV12-3/TRBV12-4; CDR3: ASNYPGQPDTQY
J: TRBJ2-3; V: TRBV3-1; CDR3: ASSPTSGGGPTTQY
J: TRBJ2-6; V: TRBV7-9; CDR3: ASSLFGQGLYSGANVLT
J: TRBJ2-3; V: TRBV2; CDR3: ASSADPGAQY
J: TRBJ2-3; V: TRBV7-3; CDR3: ASSLSRRSRQY
J: TRBJ1-5; V: TRBV7-9; CDR3: ASSLQGPNQPQH
J: TRBJ2-3; V: TRBV18; CDR3: ASSPGGSTDTQY
J: TRBJ2-6; V: TRBV20-1; CDR3: SARSGLAGGLSSGANVLT
J: TRBJ2-1; V: TRBV5-1; CDR3: ASSLAQQGSEQF
J: TRBJ2-5; V: TRBV30; CDR3: AWSPSPTIPTQY
J: TRBJ1-1; V: TRBV16; CDR3: ASSQVRGRTEAF
J: TRBJ2-1; V: TRBV9; CDR3: ASSVVGGGLPNEQF
J: TRBJ1-4; V: TRBV5-1; CDR3: ASTPTGGNEKLF
J: TRBJ1-1; V: TRBV29-1; CDR3: SGHGRQLDTEAF
J: TRBJ1-5; V: TRBV12-3/TRBV12-4; CDR3: ASSLGGGQPQH
J: TRBJ2-5; V: TRBV20-1; CDR3: SGVLGETQY
J: TRBJ2-7; V: TRBV14; CDR3: ASSQDLWSYEQY
J: TRBJ1-2; V: TRBV20-1; CDR3: SARDGTAYT